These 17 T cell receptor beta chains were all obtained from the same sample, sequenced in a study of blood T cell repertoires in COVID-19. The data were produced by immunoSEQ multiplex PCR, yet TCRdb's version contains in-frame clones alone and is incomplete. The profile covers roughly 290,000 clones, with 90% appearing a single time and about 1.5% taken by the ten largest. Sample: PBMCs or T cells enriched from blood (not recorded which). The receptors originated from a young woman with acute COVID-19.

The CDR3 DNA is TGTGCCATCAGTCCGGGACTAGTGGCGGAGACCCAGTACTTC. It yields the protein CAISPGLVAETQYF. The chain carries TRBV10-3 and TRBJ2-5; 8 bases align to TRBD2. V gave up 5 bases and J gave up 5 bases; unmatched junction bases: 7. The germline CDR1 and CDR2 sequences are ENHRY and SYGVKD. The CDR3 sequence is 14 residues long.

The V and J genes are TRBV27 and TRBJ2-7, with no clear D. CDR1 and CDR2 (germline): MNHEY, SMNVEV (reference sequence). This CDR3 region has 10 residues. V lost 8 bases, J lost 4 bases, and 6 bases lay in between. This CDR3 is CASGRYEQYF. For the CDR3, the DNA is TGTGCCAGCGGTAGATACGAGCAGTACTTC.

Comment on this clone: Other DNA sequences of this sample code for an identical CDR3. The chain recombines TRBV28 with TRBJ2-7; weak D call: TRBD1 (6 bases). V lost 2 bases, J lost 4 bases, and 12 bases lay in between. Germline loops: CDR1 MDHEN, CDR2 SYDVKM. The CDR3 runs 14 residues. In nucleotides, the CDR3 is TGTGCCAGCAGTTTACCGGGGCAGGGGTACGAGCAGTACTTC. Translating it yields CASSLPGQGYEQYF.

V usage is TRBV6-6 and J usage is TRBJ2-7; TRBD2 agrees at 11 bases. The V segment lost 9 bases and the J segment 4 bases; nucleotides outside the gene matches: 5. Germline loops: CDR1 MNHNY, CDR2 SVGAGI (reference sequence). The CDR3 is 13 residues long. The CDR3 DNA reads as TGTGCCAGTTCGACTAGCGGGACTTACGAGCAGTACTTC. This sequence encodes CASSTSGTYEQYF.

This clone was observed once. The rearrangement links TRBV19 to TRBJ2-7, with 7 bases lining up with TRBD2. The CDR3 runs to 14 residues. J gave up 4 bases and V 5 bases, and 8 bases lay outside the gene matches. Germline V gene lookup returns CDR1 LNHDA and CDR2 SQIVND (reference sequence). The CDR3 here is CASSVGGSGYEQYF. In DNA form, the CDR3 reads TGTGCCAGTAGTGTTGGCGGGAGCGGTTACGAGCAGTACTTC.

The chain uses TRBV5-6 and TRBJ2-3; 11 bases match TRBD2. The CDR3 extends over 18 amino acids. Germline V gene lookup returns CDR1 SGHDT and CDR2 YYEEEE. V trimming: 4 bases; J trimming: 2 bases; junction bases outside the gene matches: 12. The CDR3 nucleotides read TGTGCCAGCAGCAGCTTCTTATCGGGACTAGCGGACACAGATACGCAGTATTTT. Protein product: CASSSFLSGLADTDTQYF.

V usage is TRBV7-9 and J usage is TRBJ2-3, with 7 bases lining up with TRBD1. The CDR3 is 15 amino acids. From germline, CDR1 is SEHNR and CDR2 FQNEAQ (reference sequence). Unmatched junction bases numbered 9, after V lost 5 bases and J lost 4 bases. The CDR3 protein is CASSPPGTAADTQYF. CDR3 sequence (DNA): TGTGCCAGCAGCCCCCCCGGGACAGCGGCAGATACGCAGTATTTT.

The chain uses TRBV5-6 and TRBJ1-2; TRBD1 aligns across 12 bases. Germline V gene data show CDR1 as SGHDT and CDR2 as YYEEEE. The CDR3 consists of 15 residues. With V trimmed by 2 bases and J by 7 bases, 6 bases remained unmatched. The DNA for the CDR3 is TGTGCCAGCAGCTTACCGGGACAGGGGGCCTTTGGCTACACCTTC. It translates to CASSLPGQGAFGYTF.

CDR3 loop: CASSYGTLYGYTF. CDR3 nucleotide sequence: TGTGCCAGCAGTTACGGGACTCTTTATGGCTACACCTTC. This chain connects TRBV6-2 or TRBV6-3 to TRBJ1-2; a possible D gene is TRBD1 (5 bases). The CDR3 has 13 residues. CDR1 and CDR2 from the germline V gene are MNHEY and SVGEGT. Trimming cost V 2 bases and J 5 bases, with 9 bases left between them.

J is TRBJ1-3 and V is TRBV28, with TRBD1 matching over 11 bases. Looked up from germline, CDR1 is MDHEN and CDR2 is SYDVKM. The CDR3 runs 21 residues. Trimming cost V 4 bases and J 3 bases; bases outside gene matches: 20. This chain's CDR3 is CASSSVPGQGGTIYVGNTIYF. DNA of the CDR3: TGTGCCAGCAGTTCTGTCCCGGGACAGGGGGGGACCATATATGTTGGAAACACCATATATTTT.

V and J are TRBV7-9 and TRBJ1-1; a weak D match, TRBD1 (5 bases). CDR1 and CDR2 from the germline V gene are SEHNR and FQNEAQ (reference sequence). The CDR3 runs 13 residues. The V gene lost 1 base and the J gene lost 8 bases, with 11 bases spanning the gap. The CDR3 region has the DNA TGTGCCAGCAGCTTAGTGTTCCAGGGCGAAGCTTTCTTT. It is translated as CASSLVFQGEAFF. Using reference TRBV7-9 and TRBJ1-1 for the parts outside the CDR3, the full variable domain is DTGVSQNPRHKITKRGQNVTFRCDPISEHNRLYWYRQTLGQGPEFLTYFQNEAQLEKSRLLSDRFSAERPKGSFSTLEIQRTEQGDSAMYLCASSLVFQGEAFFGQGTRLTVV.

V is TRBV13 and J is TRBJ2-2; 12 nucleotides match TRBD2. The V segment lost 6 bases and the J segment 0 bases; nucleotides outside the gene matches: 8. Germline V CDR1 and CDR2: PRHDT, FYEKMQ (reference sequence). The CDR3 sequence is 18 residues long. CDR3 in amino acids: CASSRLAGVNTNTGELFF. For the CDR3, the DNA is TGTGCCAGCAGTAGACTAGCGGGAGTAAATACGAACACCGGGGAGCTGTTTTTT. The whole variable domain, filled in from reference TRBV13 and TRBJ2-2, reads AAGVIQSPRHLIKEKRETATLKCYPIPRHDTVYWYQQGPGQDPQFLISFYEKMQSDKGSIPDRFSAQQFSDYHSELNMSSLELGDSALYFCASSRLAGVNTNTGELFFGEGSRLTVL.

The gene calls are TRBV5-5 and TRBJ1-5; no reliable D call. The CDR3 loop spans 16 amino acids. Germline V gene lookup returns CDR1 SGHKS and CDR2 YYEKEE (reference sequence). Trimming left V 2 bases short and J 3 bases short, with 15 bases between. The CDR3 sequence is CASSLWQEGDNQPQHF. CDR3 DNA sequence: TGTGCCAGCAGCTTATGGCAGGAGGGAGACAATCAGCCCCAGCATTTT.

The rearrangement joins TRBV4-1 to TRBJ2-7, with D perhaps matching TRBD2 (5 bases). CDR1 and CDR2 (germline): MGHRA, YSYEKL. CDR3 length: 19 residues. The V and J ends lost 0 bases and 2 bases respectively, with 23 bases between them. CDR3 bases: TGCGCCAGCAGCCAAGATGATTCCGGGGTCTTCGGGCTAACCTACGAGCAGTACTTC. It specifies CASSQDDSGVFGLTYEQYF.

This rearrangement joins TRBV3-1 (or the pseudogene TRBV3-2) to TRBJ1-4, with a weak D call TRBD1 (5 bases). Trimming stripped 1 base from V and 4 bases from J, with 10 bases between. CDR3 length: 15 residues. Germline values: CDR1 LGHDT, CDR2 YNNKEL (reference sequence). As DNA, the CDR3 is TGTGCCAGCAGCCAAGGGGGCAGGATTAATGAAAAACTGTTTTTT. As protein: CASSQGGRINEKLFF.

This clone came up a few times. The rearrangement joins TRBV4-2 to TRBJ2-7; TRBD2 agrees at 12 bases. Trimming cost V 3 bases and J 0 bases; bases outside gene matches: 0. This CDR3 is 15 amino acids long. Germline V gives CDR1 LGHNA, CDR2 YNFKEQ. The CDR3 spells CASSQGLAGSYEQYF. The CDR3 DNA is TGTGCCAGCAGCCAGGGACTAGCGGGCTCCTACGAGCAGTACTTC.

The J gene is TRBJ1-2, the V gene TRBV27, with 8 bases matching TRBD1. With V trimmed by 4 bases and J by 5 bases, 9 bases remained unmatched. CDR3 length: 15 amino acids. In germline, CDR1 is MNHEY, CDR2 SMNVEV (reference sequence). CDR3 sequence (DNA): TGTGCCAGCAGTTCCACCGGGACAGGAGGTTATGGCTACACCTTC. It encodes CASSSTGTGGYGYTF.